Below, 13 T cell receptor beta chains from the same sample are listed, as sequenced in a study of blood T cell repertoires in COVID-19 (dated by TCRdb to 2018 to 2020). Library generation was performed with the immunoSEQ multiplex PCR assay. In its TCRdb copy, this immuneACCESS table keeps in-frame sequences only and misses some clones. Where compared with another copy, unresolved V genes explain less than half of these, and the others have no known cause. Here the sample has about 200,000 clones; 82% occur a single time. Approximately 8% of the sample comes from the top ten. The specimen sequenced was peripheral blood. These receptors were taken from a woman aged 60 to 75 with COVID-19, enrolled during active disease.

This rearrangement joins TRBV24-1 to TRBJ1-2, with 7 bases that match TRBD1. Germline V gives CDR1 KGHDR, CDR2 SFDVKD. V lost 3 bases and J lost 6; bases outside the gene matches: 9. This CDR3 comprises 15 residues. The CDR3 nucleotides read TGTGCCACCAGTGATCAAAGAGGGACAGCTGATGGCTACACCTTC. As protein: CATSDQRGTADGYTF.

The gene calls are TRBV20-1 and TRBJ1-2; no clear D gene. Trimming pared 4 bases from V and 0 bases from J, leaving 12 bases between. In germline, CDR1 is DFQATT, CDR2 SNEGSKA (reference sequence). The CDR3 is made up of 14 amino acids. CDR3 in DNA: TGCAGTGCTAATGAGCCGCCAGCTAACTATGGCTACACCTTC. This gives the protein CSANEPPANYGYTF.

The chain employs TRBV7-2 and TRBJ2-1; 7 bases match TRBD1. With V trimmed by 1 base and J by 12 bases, 6 bases remained unmatched. The CDR3 consists of 13 residues. In germline, CDR1 is SGHTA, CDR2 FQGNSA. The CDR3 reads CASSLEERTGQFF. CDR3 DNA sequence: TGTGCCAGCAGCTTAGAGGAGAGGACAGGGCAGTTCTTC.

The chain combines TRBV9 with TRBJ1-5; 7 bases align to TRBD1. J was trimmed by 3 bases and V by 3 bases; bases with no gene match: 3. Germline CDR1 reads SGDLS; CDR2 reads YYNGEE. This CDR3 region has 14 residues. CDR3 in DNA: TGTGCCAGCAGCGAGACAGGGAACAATCAGCCCCAGCATTTT. This codes for CASSETGNNQPQHF.

The genes are TRBV3-1 (or the pseudogene TRBV3-2) and TRBJ1-5, with a possible D match to TRBD1 (6 bases). The CDR3 loop spans 14 amino acids. The V and J ends lost 0 bases and 5 bases respectively, with 8 bases between them. Germline V gene sequence: CDR1 LGHDT, CDR2 YNNKEL (reference sequence). The CDR3 DNA is TGTGCCAGCAGCCAAGACAGGGGTTATCAGCCCCAGCATTTT. Translation gives CASSQDRGYQPQHF.

J is TRBJ2-3 and V is TRBV20-1; no reliable D call. CDR3 length: 15 residues. CDR1 and CDR2 from the germline V gene are DFQATT and SNEGSKA (reference sequence). Deletions cut 3 bases from V and 0 bases from J, with 13 bases between. In nucleotides, the CDR3 is TGCAGTGCTAGTTTGCGGAAACTGAGCACAGATACGCAGTATTTT. Translating gives CSASLRKLSTDTQYF.

This chain uses TRBV19 with TRBJ1-1, with no clear D. With 7 bases removed from V and 2 bases from J, the gap between germline ends came to 14 bases. The CDR3 has 14 residues. Germline V lookup: CDR1 LNHDA, CDR2 SQIVND (reference sequence). CDR3 amino acids: CASNPRLTNTEAFF. The CDR3 DNA is TGTGCCAGTAACCCTCGACTAACAAACACTGAAGCTTTCTTT.

The rearrangement uses TRBV2 and TRBJ1-1; unclear D gene. The germline gives CDR1 SNHLY, CDR2 FYNNEI. V was cut by 4 bases and J by 10 bases, with 10 bases left in between. The CDR3 loop spans 11 amino acids. The CDR3 nucleotides are TGTGCCAGCAGTGTTGAGGGAGGAGCTTTCTTT. It yields the protein CASSVEGGAFF.

This clone was found a few times. This rearrangement joins TRBV7-2 to TRBJ1-4; 7 bases agree with TRBD1. Germline V gives CDR1 SGHTA, CDR2 FQGNSA. This CDR3 comprises 15 residues. With 2 bases clipped from V and 5 bases from J, the junction kept 5 bases outside the gene matches. The CDR3 DNA reads as TGTGCCAGCAGCTTAATGGGACAGCAAAATGAAAAACTGTTTTTT. Amino acid sequence: CASSLMGQQNEKLFF.

In this sample, this clone turned up once. The V call is TRBV11-2, the J call TRBJ2-2; 11 bases are a match to TRBD2. CDR3 length: 19 amino acids. The trim removed 5 bases at V and 6 bases at J, leaving 17 bases unmatched. Germline V gene data show CDR1 as SGHAT and CDR2 as FQNNGV. CDR3 loop: CASSRLQGTSGSPSGELFF. The CDR3 DNA follows: TGTGCCAGCAGCCGACTACAGGGAACTAGCGGGAGCCCATCCGGGGAGCTGTTTTTT.

This chain connects TRBV4-3 to TRBJ2-1, with TRBD2 matching over 10 bases. This CDR3 is built from 15 residues. J gave up 6 bases and V 2 bases, and 4 bases lay outside the gene matches. Germline V lookup: CDR1 LGHNA, CDR2 YSLEER. CDR3: CASSQSGRAVNEQFF. The CDR3 bases are TGCGCCAGCAGCCAAAGCGGGAGGGCCGTCAATGAGCAGTTCTTC.

The CDR3: CASSPSGGPYEQYF. The CDR3 coding sequence is TGTGCCAGCAGCCCGAGCGGGGGCCCCTACGAGCAGTACTTC. The V and J genes are TRBV5-8 and TRBJ2-7, with TRBD2 matching over 8 bases. The CDR3 length is 14 residues. Germline V gene data show CDR1 as SGHTS and CDR2 as YDEGEE. J was trimmed by 2 bases and V by 4 bases; bases with no gene match: 5.

This clone came up once. The chain couples TRBV12-3 or TRBV12-4 to TRBJ2-1; D perhaps matches TRBD2 (6 bases). V lost 3 bases and J lost 9, with 12 bases in between. CDR3 length: 13 amino acids. The DNA for the CDR3 is TGTGCCAGCAGTTTCTATTACGGGGGTGAGCAGTTCTTC. This translates into CASSFYYGGEQFF.